By frequency in the sample, the clone carrying this T cell receptor (beta chain) is medium-sized. The record originates from a study of T cell repertoires in aging, cancer and after chemotherapy. Peripheral blood genomic DNA, not sorted cells or RNA, was the template. Rearranged V-D-J TRB sequences were amplified with a mixed TRB-A/B primer pool. TCRdb ran MiXCR on the multiplex PCR reads and lists one entry per CDR3 protein. In the table there are about 6,800 distinct CDR3 sequences, about 26% of which are singletons. This receptor was identified in a human donor with a blood cancer. The donor label of this sample is uncertain. The sequenced sample was blood.

In DNA form, the CDR3 reads TGTGCCAGCAGTGGCTTGCTTGGACAGGGGGCTGTGGCCGGGGAGCTGTTTTTT. Translating gives CASSGLLGQGAVAGELFF. This chain uses TRBV6-6 with TRBJ2-2; 11 bases fit TRBD1. Germline V gives CDR1 MNHNY, CDR2 SVGAGI (reference sequence). The CDR3 is made up of 18 amino acids. The V and J ends lost 5 bases and 6 bases, in that order; junction bases with no gene match: 14.